This T cell receptor beta chain was identified during a study of Ad26.COV2.S vaccination and SARS-CoV-2 variants. Germline CDR1 and CDR2: LNHDA and SQIVND (reference sequence). V lost 8 bases to trimming and J lost 5 bases, with 21 bases between them. CDR3 length: 15 amino acids. Indicated treatment: 15 to 20 received Ad26.COV2.S at low or high dose, single or two shots; five or six received placebo; per-sample allocation not given. The samples were gathered on day 63 after the first injection of vaccine or placebo. The table came from immunoSEQ multiplex PCR; TCRdb's copy has only in-frame clones and leaves some out. The sample lists some 410,000 clones, 92% seen once, with around 1.8% in the top ten.

The source of this sequence is a person aged 18 to 65 who received the Ad26.COV2.S COVID-19 vaccine or a placebo. The sample in question was peripheral blood, obtained in a trial of Ad26.COV2.S vaccine versus placebo. The rearrangement uses TRBV19 and TRBJ2-5; weak D call: TRBD1 (6 bases). CDR3 in amino acids: CASPLSQGHGETQYF. The DNA of the CDR3 is TGTGCCAGTCCCCTCTCACAGGGCCACGGGGAGACCCAGTACTTC.